This T cell receptor (beta chain) stems from a study of OX40 agonist ivuxolimab in advanced cancers. On the study more broadly: Under the entry rules, prior anti-PD-1, anti-PD-L1 or anti-CTLA-4 therapy was allowed, and 35% to 40% had some.

With respect to this clone: Its antigen remains unidentified.

J was trimmed by 8 bases and V by 4 bases; bases with no gene match: 10. Germline values: CDR1 MNHEY, CDR2 SVGAGI. The CDR3 spans 14 residues. Assay: immunoSEQ multiplex PCR; the TCRdb copy retains only in-frame clones and omits some. The sample has some 66,000 clones; less than 90% are singletons. Overall study findings and caveats: Clonal expansion in partial responders at 0.1-3.0 mg/kg ranked among the lowest.

The origin of this receptor is an adult with an advanced solid tumor such as melanoma, head and neck, liver or kidney cancer. The chain couples TRBV6-5 to TRBJ1-1; 7 nucleotides agree with TRBD1. The source was CD4+ or CD8+ T cells sorted from blood, collected in a trial of the OX40 agonist ivuxolimab. For the CDR3, the DNA is TGTGCCAGCAGTTTGAGGAACAGGGGATCCGAAGCTTTCTTT. It translates to CASSLRNRGSEAFF.